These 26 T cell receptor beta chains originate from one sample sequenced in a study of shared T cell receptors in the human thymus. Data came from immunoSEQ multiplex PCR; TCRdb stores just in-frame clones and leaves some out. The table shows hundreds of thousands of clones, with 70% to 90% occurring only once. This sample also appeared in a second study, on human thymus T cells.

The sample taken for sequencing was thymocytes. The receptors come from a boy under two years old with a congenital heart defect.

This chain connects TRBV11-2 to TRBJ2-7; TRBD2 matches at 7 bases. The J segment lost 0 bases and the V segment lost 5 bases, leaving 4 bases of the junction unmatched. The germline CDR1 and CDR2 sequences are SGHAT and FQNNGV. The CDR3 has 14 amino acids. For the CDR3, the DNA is TGTGCCAGCAGCCATGGGGGGGTCTCCTACGAGCAGTACTTC. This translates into CASSHGGVSYEQYF.

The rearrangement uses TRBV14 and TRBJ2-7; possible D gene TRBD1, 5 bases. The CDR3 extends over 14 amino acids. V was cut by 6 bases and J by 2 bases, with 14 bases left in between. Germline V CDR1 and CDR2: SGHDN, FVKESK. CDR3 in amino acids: CASSQQGSPYEQYF. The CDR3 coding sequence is TGTGCCAGCAGTCAGCAGGGATCCCCCTACGAGCAGTACTTC.

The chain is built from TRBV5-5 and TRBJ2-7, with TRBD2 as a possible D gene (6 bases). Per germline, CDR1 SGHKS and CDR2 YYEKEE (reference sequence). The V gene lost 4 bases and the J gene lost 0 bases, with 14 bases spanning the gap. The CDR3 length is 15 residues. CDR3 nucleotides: TGTGCCAGCAGCCCACGGGACTTGAGCTCCTACGAGCAGTACTTC. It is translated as CASSPRDLSSYEQYF.

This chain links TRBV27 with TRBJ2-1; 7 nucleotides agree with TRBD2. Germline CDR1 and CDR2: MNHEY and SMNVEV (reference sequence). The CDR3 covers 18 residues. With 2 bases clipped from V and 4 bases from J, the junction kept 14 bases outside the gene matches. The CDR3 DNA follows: TGTGCCAGCAGTTTAACCCCTTCTAGCGGAGAAAGTTACAATGAGCAGTTCTTC. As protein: CASSLTPSSGESYNEQFF.

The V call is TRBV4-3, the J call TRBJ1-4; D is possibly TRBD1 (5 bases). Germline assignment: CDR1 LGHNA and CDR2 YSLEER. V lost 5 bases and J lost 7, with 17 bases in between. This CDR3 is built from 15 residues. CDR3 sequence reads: CASSSRGGAAEKLFF. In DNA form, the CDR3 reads TGCGCCAGCAGCTCCCGGGGAGGGGCCGCTGAAAAACTGTTTTTT.

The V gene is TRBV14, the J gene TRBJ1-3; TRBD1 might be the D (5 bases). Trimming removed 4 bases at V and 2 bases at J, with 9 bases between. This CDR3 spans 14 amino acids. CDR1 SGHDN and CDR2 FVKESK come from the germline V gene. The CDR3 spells CASSPKGTGNTIYF. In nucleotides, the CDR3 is TGTGCCAGCAGCCCCAAGGGGACTGGAAACACCATATATTTT.

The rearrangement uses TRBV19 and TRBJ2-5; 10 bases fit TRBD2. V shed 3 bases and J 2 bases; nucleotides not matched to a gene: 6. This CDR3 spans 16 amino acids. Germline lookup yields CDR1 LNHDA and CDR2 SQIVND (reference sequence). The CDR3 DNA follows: TGTGCCAGTAGTATTGGCGCGACTAGCGGGCAAGAGACCCAGTACTTC. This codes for CASSIGATSGQETQYF.

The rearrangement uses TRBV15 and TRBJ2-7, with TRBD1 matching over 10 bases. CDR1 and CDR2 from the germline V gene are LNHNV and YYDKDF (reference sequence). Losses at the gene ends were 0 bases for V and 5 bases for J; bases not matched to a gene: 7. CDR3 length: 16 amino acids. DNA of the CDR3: TGTGCCACCAGCAGAGATAAGACAGGGGGCAAGGACGAGCAGTACTTC. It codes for CATSRDKTGGKDEQYF.

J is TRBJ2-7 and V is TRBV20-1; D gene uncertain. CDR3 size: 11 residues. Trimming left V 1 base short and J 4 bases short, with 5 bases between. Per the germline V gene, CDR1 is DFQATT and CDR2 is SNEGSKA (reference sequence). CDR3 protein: CSARVEYEQYF. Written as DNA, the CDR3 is TGCAGTGCTAGAGTCGAGTACGAGCAGTACTTC.

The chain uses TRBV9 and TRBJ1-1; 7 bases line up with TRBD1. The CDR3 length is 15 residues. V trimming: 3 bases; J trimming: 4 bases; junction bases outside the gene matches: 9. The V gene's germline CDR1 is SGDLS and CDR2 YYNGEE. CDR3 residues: CASSGDRDFTTEAFF. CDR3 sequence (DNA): TGTGCCAGCAGCGGAGACAGGGACTTCACCACTGAAGCTTTCTTT.

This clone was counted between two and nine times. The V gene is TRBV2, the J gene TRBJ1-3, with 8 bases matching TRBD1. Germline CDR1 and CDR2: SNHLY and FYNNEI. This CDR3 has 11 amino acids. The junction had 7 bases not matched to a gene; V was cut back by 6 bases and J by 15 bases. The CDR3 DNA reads TGTGCCAGCAGCGGGACAGGAGGAGGATATTTT. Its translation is CASSGTGGGYF.

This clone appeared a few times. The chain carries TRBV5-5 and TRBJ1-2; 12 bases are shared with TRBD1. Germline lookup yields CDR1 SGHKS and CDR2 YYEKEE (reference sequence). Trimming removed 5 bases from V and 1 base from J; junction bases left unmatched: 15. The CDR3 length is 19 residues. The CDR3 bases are TGTGCCAGCAGTAGGGACAGGGGGCTCATACCCTCTGGTAACTATGGCTACACCTTC. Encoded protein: CASSRDRGLIPSGNYGYTF.

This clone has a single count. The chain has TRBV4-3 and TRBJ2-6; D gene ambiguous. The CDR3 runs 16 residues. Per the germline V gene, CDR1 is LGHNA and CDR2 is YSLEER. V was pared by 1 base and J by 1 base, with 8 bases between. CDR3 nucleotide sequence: TGCGCCAGCAGCCAAGGCGCAGGTTCTGGGGCCAACGTCCTGACTTTC. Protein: CASSQGAGSGANVLTF.

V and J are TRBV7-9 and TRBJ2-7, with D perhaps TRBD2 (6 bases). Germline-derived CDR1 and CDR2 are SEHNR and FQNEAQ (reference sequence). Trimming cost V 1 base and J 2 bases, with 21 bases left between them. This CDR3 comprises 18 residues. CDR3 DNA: TGTGCCAGCAGCTTAGATGACCGGGACTCCAAACCGCCCTACGAGCAGTACTTC. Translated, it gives CASSLDDRDSKPPYEQYF.

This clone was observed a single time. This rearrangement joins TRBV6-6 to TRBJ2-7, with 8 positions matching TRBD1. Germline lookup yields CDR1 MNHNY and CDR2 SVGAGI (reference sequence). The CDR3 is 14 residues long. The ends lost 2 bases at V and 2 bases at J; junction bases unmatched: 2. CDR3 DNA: TGTGCCAGCAGTTACCGGGACAGGCCCTACGAGCAGTACTTC. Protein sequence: CASSYRDRPYEQYF.

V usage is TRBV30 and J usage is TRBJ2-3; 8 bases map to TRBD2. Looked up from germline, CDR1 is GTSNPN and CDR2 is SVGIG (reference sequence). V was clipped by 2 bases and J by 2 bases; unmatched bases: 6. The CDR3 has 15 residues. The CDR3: CAWSRAGVNTDTQYF. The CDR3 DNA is TGTGCCTGGAGTAGAGCGGGAGTAAACACAGATACGCAGTATTTT.

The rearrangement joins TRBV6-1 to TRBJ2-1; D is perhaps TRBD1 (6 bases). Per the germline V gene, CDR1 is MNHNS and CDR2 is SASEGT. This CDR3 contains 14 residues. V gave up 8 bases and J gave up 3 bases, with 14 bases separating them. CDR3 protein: CASVMEGGYNEQFF. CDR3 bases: TGTGCCAGCGTCATGGAAGGGGGCTACAATGAGCAGTTCTTC.

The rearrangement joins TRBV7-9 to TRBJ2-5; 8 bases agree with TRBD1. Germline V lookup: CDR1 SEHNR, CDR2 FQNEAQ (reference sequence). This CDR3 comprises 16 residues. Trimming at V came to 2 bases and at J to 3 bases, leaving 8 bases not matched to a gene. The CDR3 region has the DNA TGTGCCAGCAGCTTACAGGGGGCGCAGGGGAAAGAGACCCAGTACTTC. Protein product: CASSLQGAQGKETQYF.

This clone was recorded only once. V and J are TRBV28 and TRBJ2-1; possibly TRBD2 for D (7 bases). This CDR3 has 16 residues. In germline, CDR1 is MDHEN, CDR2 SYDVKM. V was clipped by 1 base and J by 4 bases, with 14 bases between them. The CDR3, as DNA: TGTGCCAGCAGTTTATACAGGGAGGGAGAATACAATGAGCAGTTCTTC. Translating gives CASSLYREGEYNEQFF. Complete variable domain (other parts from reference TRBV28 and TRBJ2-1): DVKVTQSSRYLVKRTGEKVFLECVQDMDHENMFWYRQDPGLGLRLIYFSYDVKMKEKGDIPEGYSVSREKKERFSLILESASTNQTSMYLCASSLYREGEYNEQFFGPGTRLTVL.

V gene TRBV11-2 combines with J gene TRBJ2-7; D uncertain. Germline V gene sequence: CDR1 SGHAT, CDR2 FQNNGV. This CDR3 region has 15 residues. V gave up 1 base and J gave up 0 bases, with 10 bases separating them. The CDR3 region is CASSLVLSYSYEQYF. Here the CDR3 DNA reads TGTGCCAGCAGCTTAGTTTTGAGCTACTCCTACGAGCAGTACTTC.

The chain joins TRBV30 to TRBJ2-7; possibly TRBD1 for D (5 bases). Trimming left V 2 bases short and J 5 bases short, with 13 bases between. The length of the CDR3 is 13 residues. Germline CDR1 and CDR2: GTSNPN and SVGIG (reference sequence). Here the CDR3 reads CAWSSGRVDEQYF. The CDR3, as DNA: TGTGCCTGGAGTTCTGGCAGGGTCGACGAGCAGTACTTC.

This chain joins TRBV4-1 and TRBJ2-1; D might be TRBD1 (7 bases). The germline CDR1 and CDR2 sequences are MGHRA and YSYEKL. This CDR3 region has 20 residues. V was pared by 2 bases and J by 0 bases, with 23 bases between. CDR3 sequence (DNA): TGCGCCAGCAGCCAACCCATCCGGACAGGAGGGGTATTCTCCTACAATGAGCAGTTCTTC. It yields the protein CASSQPIRTGGVFSYNEQFF.

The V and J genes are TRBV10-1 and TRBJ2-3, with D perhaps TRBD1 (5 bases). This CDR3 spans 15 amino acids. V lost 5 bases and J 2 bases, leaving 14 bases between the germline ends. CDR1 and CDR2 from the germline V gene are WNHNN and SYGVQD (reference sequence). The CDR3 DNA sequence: TGCGCCAGCAGTAGTAGGGGCTCTGACACAGATACGCAGTATTTT. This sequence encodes CASSSRGSDTDTQYF.

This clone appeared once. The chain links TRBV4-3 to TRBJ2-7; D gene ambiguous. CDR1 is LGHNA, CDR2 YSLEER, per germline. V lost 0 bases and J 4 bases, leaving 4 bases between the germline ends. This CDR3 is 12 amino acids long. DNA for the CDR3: TGCGCCAGCAGCCAAGAACGGTACGAGCAGTACTTC. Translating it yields CASSQERYEQYF.

CDR3 sequence: CASGSSGGLQETQYF. The CDR3 region has the DNA TGTGCCAGCGGATCTAGCGGGGGGCTACAAGAGACCCAGTACTTC. The chain employs TRBV27 and TRBJ2-5; 11 nucleotides align to TRBD2. This CDR3 region has 15 residues. Germline CDR1 reads MNHEY; CDR2 reads SMNVEV (reference sequence). J lost 2 bases, V lost 8 bases, and 7 bases had no gene match.

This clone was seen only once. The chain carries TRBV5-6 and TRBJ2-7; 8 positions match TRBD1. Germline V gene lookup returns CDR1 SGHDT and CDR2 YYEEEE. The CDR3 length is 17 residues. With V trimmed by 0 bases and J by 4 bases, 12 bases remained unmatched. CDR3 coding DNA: TGTGCCAGCAGCTTGGGGCCGGAGGACAGGGTCTCGTACGAGCAGTACTTC. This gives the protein CASSLGPEDRVSYEQYF.